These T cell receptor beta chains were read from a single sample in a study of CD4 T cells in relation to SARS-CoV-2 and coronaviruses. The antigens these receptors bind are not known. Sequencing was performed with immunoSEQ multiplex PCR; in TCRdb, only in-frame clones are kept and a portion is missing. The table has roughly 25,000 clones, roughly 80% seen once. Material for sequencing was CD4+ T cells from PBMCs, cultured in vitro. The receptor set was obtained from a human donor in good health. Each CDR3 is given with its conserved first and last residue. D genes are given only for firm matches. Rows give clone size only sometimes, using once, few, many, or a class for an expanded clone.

CDR3aa: CAWSVRQAYNEQFF; CDR3nt: TGTGCCTGGAGTGTCCGACAGGCATACAATGAGCAGTTCTTC; d_gene: NA; j_gene: TRBJ2-1; abundance: NA; v_gene: TRBV30
CDR3aa: CAWTLGIYGYTF; CDR3nt: TGTGCCTGGACTCTAGGGATCTATGGCTACACCTTC; d_gene: NA; j_gene: TRBJ1-2; abundance: few; v_gene: TRBV30
CDR3aa: CAISAASGSEDGSSTDTQYF; CDR3nt: TGTGCCATCAGTGCTGCTAGCGGGAGTGAAGACGGATCTAGCACAGATACGCAGTATTTT; d_gene: TRBD2; j_gene: TRBJ2-3; abundance: NA; v_gene: TRBV10-3
CDR3aa: CASSPQSDGGELFF; CDR3nt: TGTGCCAGCTCACCACAGAGTGATGGCGGGGAGCTGTTTTTT; d_gene: NA; j_gene: TRBJ2-2; abundance: few; v_gene: TRBV18
CDR3aa: CAISHTPVTYEQYF; CDR3nt: TGTGCCATCAGTCACACTCCAGTAACCTACGAGCAGTACTTC; d_gene: NA; j_gene: TRBJ2-7; abundance: NA; v_gene: TRBV10-3
CDR3aa: CAWSSWPREAFF; CDR3nt: TGTGCCTGGAGTTCCTGGCCGCGTGAAGCTTTCTTT; d_gene: NA; j_gene: TRBJ1-1; abundance: once; v_gene: TRBV30
CDR3aa: CASSDGPTGELFF; CDR3nt: TGTGCCAGCAGCGACGGGCCCACCGGGGAGCTGTTTTTT; d_gene: NA; j_gene: TRBJ2-2; abundance: NA; v_gene: TRBV5-6
CDR3aa: CASSLIPGTLGNTIYF; CDR3nt: TGTGCCAGCAGCTTAATCCCCGGGACCCTCGGAAACACCATATATTTT; d_gene: NA; j_gene: TRBJ1-3; abundance: NA; v_gene: TRBV7-2
CDR3aa: CASSFATGVGNTIYF; CDR3nt: TGTGCCAGCAGCTTCGCGACAGGGGTTGGAAACACCATATATTTT; d_gene: TRBD1; j_gene: TRBJ1-3; abundance: once; v_gene: TRBV7-2
CDR3aa: CASSPAGATDTQYF; CDR3nt: TGTGCCAGCTCACCAGCAGGGGCCACAGATACGCAGTATTTT; d_gene: NA; j_gene: TRBJ2-3; abundance: NA; v_gene: TRBV18
CDR3aa: CASSSKTGGSNQPQHF; CDR3nt: TGTGCCAGCAGCTCAAAAACAGGGGGCTCAAATCAGCCCCAGCATTTT; d_gene: TRBD1; j_gene: TRBJ1-5; abundance: NA; v_gene: TRBV7-2
CDR3aa: CASSPSGGGYGYTF; CDR3nt: TGTGCCAGCTCACCGTCTGGGGGGGGCTATGGCTACACCTTC; d_gene: NA; j_gene: TRBJ1-2; abundance: NA; v_gene: TRBV18
CDR3aa: CASSPLQYSGNTIYF; CDR3nt: TGTGCCAGCAGCCCCTTACAGTACTCTGGAAACACCATATATTTT; d_gene: NA; j_gene: TRBJ1-3; abundance: NA; v_gene: TRBV14
CDR3aa: CASSQGRGGRGYNEQFF; CDR3nt: TGTGCCAGCAGCCAAGGGAGGGGCGGGAGGGGCTACAATGAGCAGTTCTTC; d_gene: TRBD2; j_gene: TRBJ2-1; abundance: NA; v_gene: TRBV3-1/TRBV3-2
CDR3aa: CASSVQGLHGYTF; CDR3nt: TGTGCCAGCAGTGTACAGGGTTTGCATGGCTACACCTTC; d_gene: NA; j_gene: TRBJ1-2; abundance: NA; v_gene: TRBV28
CDR3aa: CASSLSGESMYF; CDR3nt: TGTGCCAGCAGCTTGAGCGGAGAGTCGATGTATTTT; d_gene: NA; j_gene: TRBJ2-3; abundance: NA; v_gene: TRBV7-9
CDR3aa: CSISDGSYEQYF; CDR3nt: TGCAGCATCTCGGACGGGTCCTACGAGCAGTACTTC; d_gene: NA; j_gene: TRBJ2-7; abundance: NA; v_gene: TRBV29-1
CDR3aa: CASRDRASTDTQYF; CDR3nt: TGTGCCAGCCGGGACAGGGCTAGCACAGATACGCAGTATTTT; d_gene: TRBD1; j_gene: TRBJ2-3; abundance: NA; v_gene: TRBV19
CDR3aa: CASSPTPNQPQHF; CDR3nt: TGTGCCAGTAGCCCTACCCCTAATCAGCCCCAGCATTTT; d_gene: NA; j_gene: TRBJ1-5; abundance: NA; v_gene: TRBV19
CDR3aa: CASSEAGLRGNGYTF; CDR3nt: TGTGCCAGCAGTGAAGCGGGCTTAAGGGGTAATGGCTACACCTTC; d_gene: NA; j_gene: TRBJ1-2; abundance: NA; v_gene: TRBV6-1
CDR3aa: CASSLGGRDDGTGELFF; CDR3nt: TGCGCCAGCAGCTTGGGGGGGAGGGACGACGGCACCGGGGAGCTGTTTTTT; d_gene: TRBD2; j_gene: TRBJ2-2; abundance: NA; v_gene: TRBV5-1
CDR3aa: CASSRTENEKLFF; CDR3nt: TGTGCCAGCAGCAGAACAGAGAATGAAAAACTGTTTTTT; d_gene: NA; j_gene: TRBJ1-4; abundance: NA; v_gene: TRBV3-1/TRBV3-2
CDR3aa: CASSWDTKREQYF; CDR3nt: TGTGCCAGCAGTTGGGACACCAAGCGTGAGCAGTACTTC; d_gene: NA; j_gene: TRBJ2-7; abundance: NA; v_gene: TRBV5-6
CDR3aa: CASSLQENEQFF; CDR3nt: TGCGCCAGCAGCTTACAGGAAAATGAGCAGTTCTTC; d_gene: NA; j_gene: TRBJ2-1; abundance: NA; v_gene: TRBV5-1
CDR3aa: CASSLGDKPSLFF; CDR3nt: TGTGCCAGCAGCTTAGGGGACAAACCCTCGCTGTTTTTT; d_gene: NA; j_gene: TRBJ1-4; abundance: NA; v_gene: TRBV7-9
CDR3aa: CASSPPSGGGTGELFF; CDR3nt: TGTGCCAGCTCACCACCCAGCGGGGGAGGCACCGGGGAGCTGTTTTTT; d_gene: TRBD2; j_gene: TRBJ2-2; abundance: NA; v_gene: TRBV18
CDR3aa: CASSFSGTGNQPQHF; CDR3nt: TGTGCCAGCAGCTTCTCCGGGACAGGAAACCAGCCCCAGCATTTT; d_gene: TRBD1; j_gene: TRBJ1-5; abundance: once; v_gene: TRBV11-2
CDR3aa: CATSDSSADTQYF; CDR3nt: TGTGCCACCAGTGATTCTTCCGCAGATACGCAGTATTTT; d_gene: NA; j_gene: TRBJ2-3; abundance: NA; v_gene: TRBV24-1
CDR3aa: CAWGLAGVREQYF; CDR3nt: TGTGCCTGGGGACTAGCGGGAGTTCGCGAGCAGTACTTC; d_gene: TRBD2; j_gene: TRBJ2-7; abundance: NA; v_gene: TRBV30
CDR3aa: CASSVATDTQYF; CDR3nt: TGTGCCAGCAGTGTGGCGACAGATACGCAGTATTTT; d_gene: NA; j_gene: TRBJ2-3; abundance: NA; v_gene: TRBV2
CDR3aa: CASSESGPLVGKLFF; CDR3nt: TGTGCCAGCAGTGAATCAGGGCCCCTGGTGGGAAAACTGTTTTTT; d_gene: NA; j_gene: TRBJ1-4; abundance: NA; v_gene: TRBV6-1
CDR3aa: CASSQGTSGGDYNEQFF; CDR3nt: TGCGCCAGCAGCCAAGGGACTAGCGGGGGGGATTACAATGAGCAGTTCTTC; d_gene: TRBD2; j_gene: TRBJ2-1; abundance: NA; v_gene: TRBV4-3
CDR3aa: CASSPSDSGNTIYF; CDR3nt: TGTGCCAGCAGCCCCTCTGACTCTGGAAACACCATATATTTT; d_gene: NA; j_gene: TRBJ1-3; abundance: NA; v_gene: TRBV3-1/TRBV3-2
CDR3aa: CASSHTGTGRGNTIYF; CDR3nt: TGTGCCAGCAGCCACACCGGGACCGGGCGAGGAAACACCATATATTTT; d_gene: NA; j_gene: TRBJ1-3; abundance: NA; v_gene: TRBV5-6
CDR3aa: CASSPGLGPYEQYF; CDR3nt: TGTGCCAGCAGCCCGGGCCTTGGCCCCTACGAGCAGTACTTC; d_gene: NA; j_gene: TRBJ2-7; abundance: once; v_gene: TRBV4-2
CDR3aa: CASSPGVGDTQYF; CDR3nt: TGTGCCAGCTCACCAGGAGTTGGAGATACGCAGTATTTT; d_gene: NA; j_gene: TRBJ2-3; abundance: few; v_gene: TRBV18
CDR3aa: CASSLAGGGNGYTF; CDR3nt: TGTGCCAGCAGTTTAGCAGGGGGAGGTAATGGCTACACCTTC; d_gene: TRBD1; j_gene: TRBJ1-2; abundance: NA; v_gene: TRBV27
CDR3aa: CASSPRTGITEAFF; CDR3nt: TGTGCCAGCAGCCCGAGGACAGGGATCACTGAAGCTTTCTTT; d_gene: TRBD1; j_gene: TRBJ1-1; abundance: NA; v_gene: TRBV9
CDR3aa: CASRYYSGNTIYF; CDR3nt: TGTGCCAGTAGATATTACTCTGGAAACACCATATATTTT; d_gene: NA; j_gene: TRBJ1-3; abundance: few; v_gene: TRBV19
CDR3aa: CASSRTGLPNEKLFF; CDR3nt: TGTGCCAGCAGCAGGACAGGCTTGCCTAATGAAAAACTGTTTTTT; d_gene: TRBD1; j_gene: TRBJ1-4; abundance: once; v_gene: TRBV7-7
CDR3aa: CASSYTGGGGAYEQYF; CDR3nt: TGTGCCAGCAGTTACACCGGGGGCGGGGGCGCCTACGAGCAGTACTTC; d_gene: NA; j_gene: TRBJ2-7; abundance: medium-sized; v_gene: TRBV6-5
CDR3aa: CASIGHRDTGELFF; CDR3nt: TGTGCCAGCATTGGGCACAGGGATACCGGGGAGCTGTTTTTT; d_gene: NA; j_gene: TRBJ2-2; abundance: NA; v_gene: TRBV27
CDR3aa: CASSPPGRQGGEQYF; CDR3nt: TGTGCCAGCAGCCCACCGGGACGACAGGGCGGCGAGCAGTACTTC; d_gene: TRBD1; j_gene: TRBJ2-7; abundance: NA; v_gene: TRBV2
CDR3aa: CASRFGTGYGYTF; CDR3nt: TGTGCCAGCAGATTCGGGACAGGCTATGGCTACACCTTC; d_gene: TRBD1; j_gene: TRBJ1-2; abundance: NA; v_gene: TRBV7-2
CDR3aa: CASTGGHGYTF; CDR3nt: TGTGCCAGCACCGGGGGGCACGGCTACACCTTC; d_gene: NA; j_gene: TRBJ1-2; abundance: NA; v_gene: TRBV6-5